This section outlines one TCR beta chain sequence together with its context. The method was immunoSEQ multiplex PCR; TCRdb's version includes in-frame clones alone and lacks a portion of them. The table includes some 170,000 clones, 90% detected once. Trimming stripped 2 bases from V and 0 bases from J, with 7 bases between. The CDR3 runs to 15 residues. CDR1 and CDR2 (germline): KGHSH, LQKENI. This entry comes from a study of T cell responses to AZD1222 COVID-19 vaccine. The TCR sequence derives from an adult who received the MenACWY meningococcal vaccine as a control. Sequenced here: peripheral blood, sampled 28 days after the second dose of the MenACWY control vaccine. This sequence joins TRBV18 and TRBJ2-2; maybe TRBD1 (5 bases). The CDR3 nucleotides are TGTGCCAGCTCACCAAGACAGACGAACACCGGGGAGCTGTTTTTT. It specifies CASSPRQTNTGELFF.